A selection of T cell receptor beta chains follows, all from one sample in a study of Ad26.COV2.S vaccination and SARS-CoV-2 variants. Data came from immunoSEQ multiplex PCR; TCRdb stores just in-frame clones and leaves some out. The sample lists 350,000 to 500,000 clones; roughly 89% were seen once. Source: peripheral blood, taken in a trial of Ad26.COV2.S vaccine versus placebo. Receptor source: a person aged 18-65 years who received the Ad26.COV2.S COVID-19 vaccine or a placebo. The CDR3 runs from the conserved cysteine through the conserved F or W. The order of the fields is D gene, J gene, clone size, V gene, CDR3 DNA, CDR3 protein. The D gene is left open where the match is weak. Not every row has a clone size; where given, it reads once, few, many or a size class.

>TRBD2|TRBJ2-5|-|TRBV7-9
TGTGCCAGCAGCCCCTGGGGGAGGGAAGAGACCCAGTACTTC
CASSPWGREETQYF
>-|TRBJ2-1|-|TRBV7-9
TGTGCCAGCAGCGGCCCATCCTATGAGCAGTTCTTC
CASSGPSYEQFF
>-|TRBJ1-5|once|TRBV29-1
TGCAGCGTCAAGGCAACGGGTGGAGCCCAGCATTTT
CSVKATGGAQHF
>-|TRBJ2-1|once|TRBV2
TGTGCCAGCAGTGAAGCAACGGGGGTCTGGCAGTTCTTC
CASSEATGVWQFF
>-|TRBJ2-3|-|TRBV7-3
TGTGCCAGCAGCCCCCAGGACGCCACAGATACGCAGTATTTT
CASSPQDATDTQYF
>-|TRBJ2-2|-|TRBV25-1
TGTGCCAGCAGTGAATACGGCGGGATGAACACCGGGGAGCTGTTTTTT
CASSEYGGMNTGELFF
>-|TRBJ1-2|few|TRBV2
TGTGCCACCTCCGAGACGGAGAACTATGGCTACACCTTC
CATSETENYGYTF
>-|TRBJ2-6|-|TRBV7-9
TGTGCCAGCAGCACCCCCGTGGACACGAGCTCTGGGGCCAACGTCCTGACTTTC
CASSTPVDTSSGANVLTF
>-|TRBJ2-1|-|TRBV5-1
TGCGCCAGCAGCAAGGACCGCAGGCAGATGAGAAGTAACAATGAGCAGTTCTTC
CASSKDRRQMRSNNEQFF
>-|TRBJ2-3|-|TRBV16
TGTGCCAGCAGCCAATTGGGCACAGATACGCAGTATTTT
CASSQLGTDTQYF
>-|TRBJ1-1|-|TRBV27
TGTGCCAGCAAGGAAGGTAGAGGGACTGAAGCTTTCTTT
CASKEGRGTEAFF
>-|TRBJ1-5|-|TRBV15
TGTGCCACCAGCAGCAGGGATGCCAATCAGCCCCAGCATTTT
CATSSRDANQPQHF
>-|TRBJ1-2|-|TRBV5-4
TGTGCCAGCAGCCCAGGCGGAGTAAGGGCCTATGGCTACACCTTC
CASSPGGVRAYGYTF
>-|TRBJ1-2|-|TRBV7-2
TGTGCCAGCAGCTTAGGGGTGACCCCCTATGGCTACACCTTC
CASSLGVTPYGYTF
>-|TRBJ1-5|few|TRBV7-8
TGTGCCAGCAGCGACGGACGTATATATAGCAATCAGCCCCAGCATTTT
CASSDGRIYSNQPQHF
>-|TRBJ2-2|-|TRBV4-1
TGCGCCAGCAGCCAAGATTGGCGAGGGTTGAACACCGGGGAGCTGTTTTTT
CASSQDWRGLNTGELFF
>-|TRBJ1-2|-|TRBV6-5
TGTGCCAGCAGTTACACAGGGATCGGCTATGGCTACACCTTC
CASSYTGIGYGYTF
>-|TRBJ1-5|few|TRBV7-9
TGTGCCAGCAGCTCTGAGGTAGGGAGCAATCAGCCCCAGCATTTT
CASSSEVGSNQPQHF
>-|TRBJ2-3|-|TRBV7-2
TGTGCCAGCAGCTTAAGTCGAGTAGTGGGTACGCAGTATTTT
CASSLSRVVGTQYF
>TRBD2|TRBJ2-4|-|TRBV29-1
TGCAGCGTTTTAGCGGGAGGCATGGGATACATTCAGTACTTC
CSVLAGGMGYIQYF
>TRBD2|TRBJ2-3|-|TRBV29-1
TGCAGCGGGGACGGACTAGCGGGGGGCGATACGCAGTATTTT
CSGDGLAGGDTQYF
>TRBD1|TRBJ2-1|-|TRBV19
TGTGCCAGTAGTATAACGCGGACAGGGCACAATGAGCAGTTCTTC
CASSITRTGHNEQFF